The entry below describes one TCR beta chain. In the original processing: Estimation of nucleated cell counts was performed using reference gene primer amplification. Clones were sequenced by immunoSEQ multiplex PCR, and TCRdb holds only the in-frame ones, with some missing. D and trimming come from the DNA, and the V and J calls and clone size come from that table. The data contain 200,000 or so clones, about 89% of them singletons. This sample was taken from a study of blood T cell repertoires in COVID-19. Study-level information: Material from acute and convalescent COVID-19 was sourced from the United States, Italy and Spain. PBMCs, B-cell-depleted T cells, or T cells provided the cDNA or gDNA that made up the material.

The V segment lost 3 bases and the J segment 7 bases; nucleotides outside the gene matches: 11. Germline CDR1 is SGHDT and CDR2 is YYEEEE. CDR3 length: 16 residues. Sequenced: peripheral blood. V and J are TRBV5-6 and TRBJ1-3, with 9 nucleotides matching TRBD1. The sequence came from a man between 60 and 70 years old who had recovered from COVID-19. In DNA, the CDR3 is TGTGCCAGCAGCTCCGGGACAGGGATTAGTTGGAACACCATATATTTT. It is translated as CASSSGTGISWNTIYF.